This T cell receptor beta chain is from a study of control samples from healthy donors and cancer patients. TCRdb keeps only in-frame clones here, not all; method: immunoSEQ multiplex PCR. In the table there are 130,000 or so clones, around 90% of which are singletons. In germline, CDR1 is WNHNN, CDR2 SYGVQD (reference sequence). This CDR3 region has 13 residues. Trimming cost V 5 bases and J 10 bases; bases outside gene matches: 7. The receptor's source is a man between 18 and 35 years old in good health. Material: blood. The rearrangement joins TRBV10-1 to TRBJ2-1; 8 bases match TRBD1. The CDR3 DNA reads TGCGCCAGCAGTCACAGGGGGGATGGAGAGCAGTTCTTC. It yields the protein CASSHRGDGEQFF.